The 9 T cell receptor beta chains listed next were all sequenced from one sample in a study of response to subunit inactivated influenza vaccine. TCRdb itself ran the RT-PCR reads through MiXCR, one entry per CDR3 protein. The sample lists about 570,000 distinct CDR3 sequences; 11% were seen once. This sample also appeared in a second study, on T cells expressing NK-cell markers. As that study records: Beta-chain TCR cDNA was generated via 5'RACE template switching with UMIs.

Sample: PBMCs from blood, taken on the day of vaccination. The receptor source for this set is a man aged 45 to 65 who received an inactivated influenza vaccine.

The chain recombines TRBV12-3 or TRBV12-4 with TRBJ1-1, with 7 bases aligning to TRBD1. The CDR3 has 13 residues. The V and J ends lost 6 bases and 6 bases, in that order; junction bases with no gene match: 7. As DNA, the CDR3 is TGTGCCAGCAGCAACGACAGGGTATCTGAAGCTTTCTTT. Its protein product is CASSNDRVSEAFF.

The V call is TRBV7-9, the J call TRBJ2-3; D call uncertain. Germline V gene data show CDR1 as SEHNR and CDR2 as FQNEAQ (reference sequence). This CDR3 has 12 residues. Between the trimmed V and J ends, which lost 5 bases and 6 bases, there was a span of 9 bases. The CDR3 region is CASSRSIDTQYF. For the CDR3, the DNA is TGTGCCAGCAGCCGTTCGATTGATACGCAGTATTTT. Together with reference TRBV7-9 and TRBJ2-3, the CDR3 gives the full variable domain: DTGVSQNPRHKITKRGQNVTFRCDPISEHNRLYWYRQTLGQGPEFLTYFQNEAQLEKSRLLSDRFSAERPKGSFSTLEIQRTEQGDSAMYLCASSRSIDTQYFGPGTRLTVL.

There are many counts of this clonotype. The chain joins TRBV12-3 or TRBV12-4 to TRBJ2-7; 7 bases agree with TRBD1. CDR3 size: 16 residues. The V gene end was trimmed by 1 base and the J gene end by 2 bases; junction bases not matched to a gene: 8. Here the CDR3 DNA reads TGTGCCAGCAGTTTAGGGGTCTGGCAGGGGGCCTACGAGCAGTACTTC. Amino acid sequence: CASSLGVWQGAYEQYF.

CDR3 nucleotides: TGCAGCGTCAGCCACGTGAAGACCCGGGGCTATGGCTACACCTTC. It codes for CSVSHVKTRGYGYTF. This chain joins TRBV29-1 and TRBJ1-2; D unresolved. This CDR3 has 15 residues. Germline CDR1 SQVTM, CDR2 ANQGSEA. V lost 6 bases and J 4 bases, leaving 21 bases between the germline ends.

The rearrangement uses TRBV2 and TRBJ2-2, with D possibly being TRBD2 (6 bases). Germline CDR1 is SNHLY and CDR2 is FYNNEI. The CDR3 contains 15 residues. The germline V and J ends were trimmed by 9 bases and 0 bases, with 14 bases remaining between them. Written as DNA, the CDR3 is TGTGCCAGTGCCCCGGGACTTACGAACACCGGGGAGCTGTTTTTT. Translated, it gives CASAPGLTNTGELFF.

This clonotype was recorded at least ten times. This sequence joins TRBV20-1 and TRBJ2-3; D uncertain. This CDR3 is built from 13 residues. CDR1 and CDR2 from the germline V gene are DFQATT and SNEGSKA (reference sequence). V shed 6 bases and J shed 0 bases, with 10 bases lying between them. The CDR3 DNA sequence: TGCAGTGCCTCATGGGCTAGCACAGATACGCAGTATTTT. The encoded protein is CSASWASTDTQYF.

The table lists this clonotype with many counts. The chain combines TRBV12-3 or TRBV12-4 with TRBJ2-7; 8 bases agree with TRBD1. V was clipped by 4 bases and J by 3 bases; unmatched bases: 5. This CDR3 has 14 amino acids. The CDR3 region has the DNA TGTGCCAGCAGTTCAAGGGACAGGAACTACGAGCAGTACTTC. Protein sequence: CASSSRDRNYEQYF.

V is TRBV6-1 and J is TRBJ2-6; D is uncertain. Trimming took off 2 bases at V and 0 bases at J, with 8 bases between the two ends. The CDR3 is made up of 16 amino acids. CDR1 is MNHNS and CDR2 is SASEGT in the germline V gene. The CDR3 region is CASSELPHSGANVLTF. CDR3 nucleotides: TGTGCCAGCAGTGAACTCCCTCACTCTGGGGCCAACGTCCTGACTTTC.

This clonotype was observed a few times. The V call is TRBV29-1, the J call TRBJ1-5, with D possibly being TRBD1 (5 bases). Germline V gene lookup returns CDR1 SQVTM and CDR2 ANQGSEA. Between the trimmed V and J ends, which lost 4 bases and 10 bases, there was a span of 26 bases. This CDR3 contains 16 residues. Here the CDR3 reads CSVAGSGRGDQSPQHF. In nucleotides, the CDR3 is TGCAGCGTTGCAGGGTCTGGAAGAGGGGACCAAAGTCCCCAGCATTTT.